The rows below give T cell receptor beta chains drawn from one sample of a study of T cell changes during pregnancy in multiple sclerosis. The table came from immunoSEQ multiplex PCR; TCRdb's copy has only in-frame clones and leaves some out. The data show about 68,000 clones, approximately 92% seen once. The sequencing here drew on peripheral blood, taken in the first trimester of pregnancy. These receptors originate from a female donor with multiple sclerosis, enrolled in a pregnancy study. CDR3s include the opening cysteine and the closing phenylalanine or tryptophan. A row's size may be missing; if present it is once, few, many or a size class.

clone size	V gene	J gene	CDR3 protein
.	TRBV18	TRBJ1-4	CASSPRHRGSGEKLFF
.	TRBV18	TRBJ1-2	CASSPPTGIYGYTF
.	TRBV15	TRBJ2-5	CATSRDGEPEETQYF
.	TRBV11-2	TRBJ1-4	CASSLATNEKLFF
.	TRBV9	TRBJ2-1	CASSVATSGVYNEQFF
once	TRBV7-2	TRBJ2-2	CASSSGLAGTTGELFF
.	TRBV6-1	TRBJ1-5	CASTSPSGGNQPQHF
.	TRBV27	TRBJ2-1	CASSLSRLAGGSYNEQFF
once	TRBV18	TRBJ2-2	CASSPRTANTGELFF
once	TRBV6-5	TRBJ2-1	CASSYSAGGHNEQFF
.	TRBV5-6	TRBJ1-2	CASSWGTGGLRGDGYTF
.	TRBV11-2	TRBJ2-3	CASSLRDYTDTQYF
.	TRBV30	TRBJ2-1	CAWHGGNSYNEQFF
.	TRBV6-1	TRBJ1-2	CASSEWSTGLGYTF
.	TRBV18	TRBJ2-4	CASSPPGDRGVTKNIQYF
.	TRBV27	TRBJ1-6	CASSPYGRVRSPLHF
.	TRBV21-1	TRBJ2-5	CASSKRGARTQYF
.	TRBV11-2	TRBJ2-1	CASSLRTSGKNEQFF
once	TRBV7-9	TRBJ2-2	CASSFYRGRALTGELFF
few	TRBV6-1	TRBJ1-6	CASTSSGVNSPLHF
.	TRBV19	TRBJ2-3	CASSMVLAGGTDTQYF
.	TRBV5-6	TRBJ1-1	CASSPPGGRRGTEAFF
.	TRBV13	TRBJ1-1	CASSQEQNLNTEAFF
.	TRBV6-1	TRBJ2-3	CASSEEGGGTQYF
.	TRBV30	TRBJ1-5	CAWSVLGAQPQHF
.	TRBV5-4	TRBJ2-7	CASSLELKRDEQYF
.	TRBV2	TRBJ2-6	CASSVRGSGANVLTF
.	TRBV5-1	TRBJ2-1	CASSPSARGGAYNEQFF
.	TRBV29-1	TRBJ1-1	CSVVGPGAFF
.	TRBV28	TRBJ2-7	CASSFVSRGPPYEQYF
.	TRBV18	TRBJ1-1	CASSPGTLNTEAFF
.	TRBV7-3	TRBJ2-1	CASSLGPYSYNEQFF
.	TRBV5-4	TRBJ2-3	CASSFPGQSTDTQYF
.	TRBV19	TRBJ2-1	CASKGGTRNEQFF
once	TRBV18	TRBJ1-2	CASSPSSGGPYTF
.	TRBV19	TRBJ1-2	CASSLVGPSGNGYTF
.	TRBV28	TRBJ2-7	CASTLRDRELGEQYF